One and the same sample provided the 6 T cell receptor beta chains below, sequenced in a study of regulatory T cells in long-lasting Graves disease. Building of the TCR beta libraries involved iRepertoire HTBI primers and Arm-PCR of CDR3 regions. Each CDR3 protein is one row after TCRdb ran MiXCR on the multiplex PCR reads. Among a few hundred thousand distinct CDR3 sequences listed, roughly 21% were seen once. As to time point: persistent/refractory GD, antithyroid drugs over 5 years with positive TRAb. Isolated PBMC RNA provided the starting material for the TCR library. The input for sequencing was peripheral blood mononuclear cells (PBMCs), taken when the disease was refractory, from a patient treated with antithyroid drugs. These receptor sequences come from a female donor with Graves disease.

The chain has TRBV12-3 or TRBV12-4 and TRBJ2-3; TRBD1 matches 7 bases. V lost 4 bases to trimming and J lost 4 bases; unmatched junction nucleotides: 11. This CDR3 comprises 16 residues. CDR3 loop: CASSSTGVIGADTQYF. Written as DNA, the CDR3 is TGTGCCAGCAGTTCTACAGGGGTGATAGGTGCAGATACGCAGTATTTT.

Note on this clonotype: A far larger clone lies a single base away; this is likely a read error. Here the CDR3 omits its conserved ending phenylalanine or tryptophan, so a read error is the likely source. This chain joins TRBV6-6 and TRBJ1-2; D is unresolved. This CDR3 is 17 amino acids long. Germline-derived CDR1 and CDR2 are MNHNY and SVGAGI (reference sequence). Trimming took 0 bases from V and 2 from J, leaving 16 bases between them. The CDR3 here is CASSYSSGAATNYGYTL. CDR3 DNA sequence: TGTGCCAGCAGTTACTCGAGTGGTGCAGCCACAAACTATGGCTACACCCTC.

As regards this clonotype: Germline is not matched at one junction end, which may reflect a read error. V is TRBV11-2 and J is TRBJ2-2; TRBD2 aligns across 12 bases. Looked up from germline, CDR1 is SGHAT and CDR2 is FQNNGV. The CDR3 runs 18 residues. CDR3 coding DNA: TGTGCCAGCAGTTGGACTAGCGGGACCTCCGGGGGCACCGGGGAGCCGTTTTTT. Translation gives CASSWTSGTSGGTGEPFF.

The chain recombines TRBV15 with TRBJ1-3; unclear D gene. Deletions cut 3 bases from V and 0 bases from J, with 12 bases between. Germline CDR1 reads LNHNV; CDR2 reads YYDKDF (reference sequence). This CDR3 is built from 16 residues. The DNA for the CDR3 is TGTGCCACCAGCAGTTCCCCGGACCGCTCTGGAAACACCATATATTTT. Its translation is CATSSSPDRSGNTIYF.

The chain couples TRBV29-1 to TRBJ1-2; weak D call: TRBD1 (6 bases). The CDR3 totals 13 residues. Germline CDR1 reads SQVTM; CDR2 reads ANQGSEA. Between the trimmed V and J ends, which lost 6 bases and 6 bases, there was a span of 17 bases. Written as DNA, the CDR3 is TGCAGCGTCGAGGACAGATTTGAAGATGGCTACACCTTC. Its translation is CSVEDRFEDGYTF.

This clonotype appeared a few times. J is TRBJ2-7 and V is TRBV7-9; 9 nucleotides agree with TRBD1. The CDR3 extends over 17 amino acids. With V trimmed by 1 base and J by 1 base, 8 bases remained unmatched. The germline V gene has CDR1 SEHNR and CDR2 FQNEAQ (reference sequence). Written as DNA, the CDR3 is TGTGCCAGCAGCTTAGGAACCTCCGGGACAGGGTCCTACGAGCAGTACTTC. The encoded protein is CASSLGTSGTGSYEQYF. Combining the CDR3 with reference TRBV7-9 and TRBJ2-7 gives the whole variable domain DTGVSQNPRHKITKRGQNVTFRCDPISEHNRLYWYRQTLGQGPEFLTYFQNEAQLEKSRLLSDRFSAERPKGSFSTLEIQRTEQGDSAMYLCASSLGTSGTGSYEQYFGPGTRLTVT.